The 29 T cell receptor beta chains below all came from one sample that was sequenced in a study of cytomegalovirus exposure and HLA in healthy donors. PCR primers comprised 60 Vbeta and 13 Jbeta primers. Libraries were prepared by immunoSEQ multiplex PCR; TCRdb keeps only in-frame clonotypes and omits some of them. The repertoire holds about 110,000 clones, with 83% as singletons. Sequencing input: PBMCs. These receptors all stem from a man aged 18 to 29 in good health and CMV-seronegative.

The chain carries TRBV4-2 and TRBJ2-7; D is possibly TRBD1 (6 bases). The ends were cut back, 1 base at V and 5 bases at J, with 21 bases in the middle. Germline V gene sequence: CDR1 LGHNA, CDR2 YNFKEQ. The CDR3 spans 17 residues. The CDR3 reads CASSQAPRTRQVHEQYF. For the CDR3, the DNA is TGTGCCAGCAGCCAAGCCCCCAGGACCCGACAGGTCCACGAGCAGTACTTC.

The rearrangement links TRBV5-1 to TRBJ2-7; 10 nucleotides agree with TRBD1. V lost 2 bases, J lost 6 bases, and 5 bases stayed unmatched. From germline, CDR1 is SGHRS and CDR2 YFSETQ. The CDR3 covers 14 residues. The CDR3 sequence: CASSFGTGVVEQYF. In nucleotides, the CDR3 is TGCGCCAGCAGCTTTGGGACAGGGGTCGTCGAGCAGTACTTC.

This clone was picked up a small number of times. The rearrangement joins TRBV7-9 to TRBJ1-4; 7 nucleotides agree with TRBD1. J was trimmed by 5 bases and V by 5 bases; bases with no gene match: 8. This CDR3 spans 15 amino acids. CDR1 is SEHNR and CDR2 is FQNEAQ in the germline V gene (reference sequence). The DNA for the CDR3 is TGTGCCAGCAGCCTAAACCGACAGGGAAATGAAAAACTGTTTTTT. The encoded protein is CASSLNRQGNEKLFF.

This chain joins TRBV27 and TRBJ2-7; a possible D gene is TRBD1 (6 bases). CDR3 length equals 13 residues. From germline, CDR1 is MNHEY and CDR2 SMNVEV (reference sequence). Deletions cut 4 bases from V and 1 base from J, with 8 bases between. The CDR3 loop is CASSSGESYEQYF. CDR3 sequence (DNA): TGTGCCAGCAGTTCAGGGGAATCCTACGAGCAGTACTTC.

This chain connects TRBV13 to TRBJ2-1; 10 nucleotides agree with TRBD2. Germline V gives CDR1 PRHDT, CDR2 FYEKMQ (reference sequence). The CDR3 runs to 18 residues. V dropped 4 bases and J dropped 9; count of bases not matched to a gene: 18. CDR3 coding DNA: TGTGCCAGCAGCTCCCTGACCTTGGGAGCGGGAGGGCGGGGTGAGCAGTTCTTC. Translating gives CASSSLTLGAGGRGEQFF. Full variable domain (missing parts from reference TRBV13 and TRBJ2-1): AAGVIQSPRHLIKEKRETATLKCYPIPRHDTVYWYQQGPGQDPQFLISFYEKMQSDKGSIPDRFSAQQFSDYHSELNMSSLELGDSALYFCASSSLTLGAGGRGEQFFGPGTRLTVL.

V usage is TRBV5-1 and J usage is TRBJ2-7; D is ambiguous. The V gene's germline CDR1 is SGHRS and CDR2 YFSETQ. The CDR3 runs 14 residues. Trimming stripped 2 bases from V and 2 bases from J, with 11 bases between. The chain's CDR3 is CASSFHNRPYEQYF. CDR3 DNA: TGCGCCAGCAGCTTCCATAACAGACCCTACGAGCAGTACTTC.

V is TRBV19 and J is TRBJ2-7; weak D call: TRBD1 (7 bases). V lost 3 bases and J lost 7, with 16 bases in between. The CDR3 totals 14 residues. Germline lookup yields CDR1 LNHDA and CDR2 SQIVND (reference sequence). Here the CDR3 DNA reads TGTGCCAGTAGTATGGGACAGAGCGCGGGGGAGCAGTACTTC. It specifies CASSMGQSAGEQYF.

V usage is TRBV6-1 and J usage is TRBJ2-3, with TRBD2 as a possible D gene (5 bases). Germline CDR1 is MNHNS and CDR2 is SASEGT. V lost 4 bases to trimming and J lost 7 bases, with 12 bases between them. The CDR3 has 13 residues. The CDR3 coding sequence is TGTGCCAGCAGTGGGGGAGTCGGTCATACGCAGTATTTT. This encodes CASSGGVGHTQYF.

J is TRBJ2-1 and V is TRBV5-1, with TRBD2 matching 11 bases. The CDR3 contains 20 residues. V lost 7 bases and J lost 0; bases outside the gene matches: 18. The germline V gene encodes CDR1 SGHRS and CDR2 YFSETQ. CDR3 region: CASGGGFASGRPSSYNEQFF. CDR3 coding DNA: TGCGCCAGCGGGGGAGGGTTCGCTAGCGGGAGGCCTAGCTCCTACAATGAGCAGTTCTTC.

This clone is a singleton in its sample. The CDR3 nucleotides read TGTGCCAGCAGAGCGGGGGTTGAAGCTTTCTTT. It yields the protein CASRAGVEAFF. The chain links TRBV7-9 to TRBJ1-1; D perhaps matches TRBD1 (5 bases). The germline V gene encodes CDR1 SEHNR and CDR2 FQNEAQ (reference sequence). The CDR3 contains 11 residues. V dropped 6 bases and J dropped 7 bases, with 9 bases sitting between them.

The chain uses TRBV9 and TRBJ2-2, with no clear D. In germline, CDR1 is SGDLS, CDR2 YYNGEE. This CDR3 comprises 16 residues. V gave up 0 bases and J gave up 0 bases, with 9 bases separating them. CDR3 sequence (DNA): TGTGCCAGCAGCGTAGGTGCGGCCGCGAACACCGGGGAGCTGTTTTTT. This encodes CASSVGAAANTGELFF.

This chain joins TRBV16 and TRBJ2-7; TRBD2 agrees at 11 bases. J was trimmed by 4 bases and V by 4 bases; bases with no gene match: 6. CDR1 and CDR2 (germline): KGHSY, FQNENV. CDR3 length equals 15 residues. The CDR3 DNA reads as TGTGCCAGCAGCCGCCCGGGACTAGCGGCATACGAGCAGTACTTC. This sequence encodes CASSRPGLAAYEQYF.

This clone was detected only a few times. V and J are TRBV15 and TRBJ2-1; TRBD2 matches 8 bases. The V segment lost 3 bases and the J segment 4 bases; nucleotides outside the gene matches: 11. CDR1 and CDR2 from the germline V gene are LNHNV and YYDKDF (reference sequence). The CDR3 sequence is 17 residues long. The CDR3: CATSRGGIKRGYNEQFF. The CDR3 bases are TGTGCCACCAGCAGGGGGGGTATCAAGCGGGGGTACAATGAGCAGTTCTTC. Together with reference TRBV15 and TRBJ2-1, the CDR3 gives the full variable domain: DAMVIQNPRYQVTQFGKPVTLSCSQTLNHNVMYWYQQKSSQAPKLLFHYYDKDFNNEADTPDNFQSRRPNTSFCFLDIRSPGLGDTAMYLCATSRGGIKRGYNEQFFGPGTRLTVL.

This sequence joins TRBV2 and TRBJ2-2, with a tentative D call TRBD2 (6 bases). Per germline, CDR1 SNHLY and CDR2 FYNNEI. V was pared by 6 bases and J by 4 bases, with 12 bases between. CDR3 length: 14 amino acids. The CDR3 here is CASRIGLTTGELFF. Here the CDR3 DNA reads TGTGCCAGCAGAATCGGACTAACCACCGGGGAGCTGTTTTTT.

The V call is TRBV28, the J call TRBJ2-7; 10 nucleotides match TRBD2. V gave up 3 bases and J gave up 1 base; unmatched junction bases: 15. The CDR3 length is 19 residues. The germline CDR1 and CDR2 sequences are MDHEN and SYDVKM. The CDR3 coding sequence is TGTGCCAGCAGTTTTAGGGGGGGCCCTAGCGGGAGACGGTCCTACGAGCAGTACTTC. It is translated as CASSFRGGPSGRRSYEQYF.

CDR3 in DNA: TGCGCCAGCAGCCTAGCGGAAAGCTCCTACAATGAGCAGTTCTTC. It yields the protein CASSLAESSYNEQFF. The chain uses TRBV4-3 and TRBJ2-1; D is possibly TRBD2 (6 bases). The CDR3 is made up of 15 amino acids. Per the germline V gene, CDR1 is LGHNA and CDR2 is YSLEER. Trimming took 4 bases from V and 0 from J, leaving 10 bases between them.

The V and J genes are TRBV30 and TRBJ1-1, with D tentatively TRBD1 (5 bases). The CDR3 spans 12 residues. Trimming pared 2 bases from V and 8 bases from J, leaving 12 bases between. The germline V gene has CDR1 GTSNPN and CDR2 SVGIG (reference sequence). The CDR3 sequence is CAWSPRAGEAFF. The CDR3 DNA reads TGTGCCTGGAGTCCCCGGGCAGGGGAAGCTTTCTTT.

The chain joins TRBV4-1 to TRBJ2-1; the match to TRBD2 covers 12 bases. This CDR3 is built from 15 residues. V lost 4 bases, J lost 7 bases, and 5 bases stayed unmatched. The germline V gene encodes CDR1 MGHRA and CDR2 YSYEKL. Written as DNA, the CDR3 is TGCGCCAGCAGCCTGACTAGCGGGAGAGGGAATGAGCAGTTCTTC. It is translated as CASSLTSGRGNEQFF.

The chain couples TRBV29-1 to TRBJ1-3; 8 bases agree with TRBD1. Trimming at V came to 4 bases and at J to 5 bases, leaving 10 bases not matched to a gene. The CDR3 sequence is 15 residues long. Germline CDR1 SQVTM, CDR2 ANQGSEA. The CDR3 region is CSVGTLQGERNTIYF. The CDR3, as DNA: TGCAGCGTTGGGACGTTACAGGGGGAGAGAAACACCATATATTTT.

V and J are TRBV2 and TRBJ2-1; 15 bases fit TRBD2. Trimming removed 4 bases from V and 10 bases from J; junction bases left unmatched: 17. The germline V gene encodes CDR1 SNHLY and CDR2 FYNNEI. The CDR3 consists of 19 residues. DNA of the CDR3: TGTGCCAGCAGTGTACATGGGACTAGCGGGGGGACTTCTACGGACGAGCAGTTCTTC. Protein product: CASSVHGTSGGTSTDEQFF.

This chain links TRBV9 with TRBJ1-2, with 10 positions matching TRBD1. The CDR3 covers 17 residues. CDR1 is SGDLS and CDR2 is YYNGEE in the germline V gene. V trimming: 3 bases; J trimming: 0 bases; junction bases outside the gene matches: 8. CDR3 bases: TGTGCCAGCAGCGGCCGGGGACAGGGGCCTTCTAACTATGGCTACACCTTC. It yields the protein CASSGRGQGPSNYGYTF.

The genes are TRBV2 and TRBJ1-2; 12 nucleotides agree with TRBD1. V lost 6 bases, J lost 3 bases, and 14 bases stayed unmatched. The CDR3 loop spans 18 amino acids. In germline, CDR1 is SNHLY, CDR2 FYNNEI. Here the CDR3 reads CASRKGPVGQGADYGYTF. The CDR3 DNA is TGTGCCAGCAGAAAGGGACCGGTGGGACAGGGGGCGGACTATGGCTACACCTTC. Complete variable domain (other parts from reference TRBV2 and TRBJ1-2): EPEVTQTPSHQVTQMGQEVILRCVPISNHLYFYWYRQILGQKVEFLVSFYNNEISEKSEIFDDQFSVERPDGSNFTLKIRSTKLEDSAMYFCASRKGPVGQGADYGYTFGSGTRLTVV.

The CDR3 sequence: CASRPRASGFSTDTQYF. The CDR3 coding sequence is TGTGCCAGCAGGCCTAGGGCTAGCGGGTTTAGCACAGATACGCAGTATTTT. The rearrangement joins TRBV2 to TRBJ2-3, with TRBD2 matching over 8 bases. The CDR3 is made up of 17 amino acids. Germline values: CDR1 SNHLY, CDR2 FYNNEI. Losses at the gene ends were 6 bases for V and 0 bases for J; bases not matched to a gene: 11.

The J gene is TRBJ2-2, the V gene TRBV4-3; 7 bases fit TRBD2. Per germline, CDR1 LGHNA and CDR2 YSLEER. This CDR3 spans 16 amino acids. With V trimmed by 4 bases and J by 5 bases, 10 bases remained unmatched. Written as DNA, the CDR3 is TGCGCCAGCAGCCCTTCCTGGCGGGAGACAACCGGGGAGCTGTTTTTT. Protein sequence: CASSPSWRETTGELFF.

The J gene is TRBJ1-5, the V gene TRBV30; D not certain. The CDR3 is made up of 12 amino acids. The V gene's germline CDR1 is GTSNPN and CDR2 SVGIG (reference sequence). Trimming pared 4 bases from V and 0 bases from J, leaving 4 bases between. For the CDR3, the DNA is TGTGCCTGGACAGATAGCAATCAGCCCCAGCATTTT. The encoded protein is CAWTDSNQPQHF.

CDR3 DNA: TGTGCCAGCAGGAGGGTCCCGGGACTAGCGGGAGTCGCCGGGGAGCTGTTTTTT. It is translated as CASRRVPGLAGVAGELFF. The rearrangement links TRBV11-2 to TRBJ2-2; 14 nucleotides match TRBD2. The CDR3 covers 18 residues. V shed 6 bases, J shed 6 bases, and the junction held 12 bases outside the gene matches. Germline V CDR1 and CDR2: SGHAT, FQNNGV.

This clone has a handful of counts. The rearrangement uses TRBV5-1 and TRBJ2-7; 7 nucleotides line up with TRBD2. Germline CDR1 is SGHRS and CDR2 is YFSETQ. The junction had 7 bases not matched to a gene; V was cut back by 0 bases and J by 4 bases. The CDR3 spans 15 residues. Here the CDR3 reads CASSLVGKRDYEQYF. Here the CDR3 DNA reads TGCGCCAGCAGCTTGGTGGGTAAGCGGGATTACGAGCAGTACTTC.

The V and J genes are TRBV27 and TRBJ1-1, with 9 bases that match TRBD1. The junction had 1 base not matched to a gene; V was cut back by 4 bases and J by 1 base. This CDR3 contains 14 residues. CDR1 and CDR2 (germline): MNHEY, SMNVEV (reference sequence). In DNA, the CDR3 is TGTGCCAGCAGTTACAGGGGGCGGAACACTGAAGCTTTCTTT. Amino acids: CASSYRGRNTEAFF.

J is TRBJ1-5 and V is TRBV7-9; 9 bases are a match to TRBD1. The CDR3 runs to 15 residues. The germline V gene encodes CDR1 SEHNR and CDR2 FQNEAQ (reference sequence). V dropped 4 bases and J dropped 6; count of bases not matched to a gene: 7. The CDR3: CASSSGQGSLQPQHF. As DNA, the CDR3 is TGTGCCAGCAGCTCAGGACAGGGGAGTCTTCAGCCCCAGCATTTT.